The present entry profiles one TCR beta chain with its context. Its antigen remains unidentified. The data originate from a study of cytomegalovirus exposure and HLA in healthy donors. Study results and caveats: In vitro work confirmed that a few CMV-associated chains recognize CMV antigens. The authors enumerated around 150 TCR beta chains as linked to cytomegalovirus.

There are 18 residues in the CDR3. V lost 2 bases and J lost 0, with 20 bases in between. Germline assignment: CDR1 SGHTA and CDR2 FQGNSA. All donors participated as healthy donors of bone marrow. Amplification used 60 Vbeta primers and 13 Jbeta primers. Libraries were prepared by immunoSEQ multiplex PCR; TCRdb keeps only in-frame clonotypes and omits some of them. Among 190,000 or so clones listed, roughly 77% were seen once. Sequencing was performed on PBMCs. The genes are TRBV7-2 and TRBJ2-7; D is possibly TRBD2 (7 bases). The sequence was collected from a male donor in good health and CMV-seropositive. CDR3 protein: CASSLYGRGDRSSYEQYF. The CDR3 nucleotides read TGTGCCAGCAGCTTATATGGGAGGGGGGACCGCAGCTCCTACGAGCAGTACTTC.